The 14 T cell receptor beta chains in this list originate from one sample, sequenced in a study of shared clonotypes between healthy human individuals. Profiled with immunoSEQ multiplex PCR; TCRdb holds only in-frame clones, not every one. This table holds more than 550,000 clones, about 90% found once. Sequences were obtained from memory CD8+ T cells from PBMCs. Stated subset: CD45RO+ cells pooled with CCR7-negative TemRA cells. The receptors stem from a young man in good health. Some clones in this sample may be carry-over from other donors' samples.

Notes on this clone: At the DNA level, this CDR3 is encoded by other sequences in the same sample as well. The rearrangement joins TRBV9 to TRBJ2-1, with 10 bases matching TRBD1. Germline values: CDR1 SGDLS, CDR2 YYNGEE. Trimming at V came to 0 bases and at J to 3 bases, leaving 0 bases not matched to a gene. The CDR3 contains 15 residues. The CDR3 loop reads CASSVGTGGYNEQFF. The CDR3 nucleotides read TGTGCCAGCAGCGTAGGGACAGGGGGCTACAATGAGCAGTTCTTC.

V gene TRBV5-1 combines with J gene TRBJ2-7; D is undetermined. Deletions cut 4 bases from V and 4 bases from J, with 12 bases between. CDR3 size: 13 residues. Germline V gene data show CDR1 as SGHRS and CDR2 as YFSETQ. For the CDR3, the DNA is TGCGCCAGCAGCACCTCCCTCGGATACGAGCAGTACTTC. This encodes CASSTSLGYEQYF.

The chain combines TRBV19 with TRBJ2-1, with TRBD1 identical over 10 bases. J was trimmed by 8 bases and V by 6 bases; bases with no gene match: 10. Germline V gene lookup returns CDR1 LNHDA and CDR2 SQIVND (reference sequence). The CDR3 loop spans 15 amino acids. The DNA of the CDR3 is TGTGCCAGTAGCCGGGACAGGGGACCGGAGGATGAGCAGTTCTTC. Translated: CASSRDRGPEDEQFF.

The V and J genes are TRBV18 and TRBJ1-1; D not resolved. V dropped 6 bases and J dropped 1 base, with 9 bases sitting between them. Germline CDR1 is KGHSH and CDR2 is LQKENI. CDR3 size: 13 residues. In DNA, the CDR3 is TGTGCCAGCTCCGAGGACGGGAACACTGAAGCTTTCTTT. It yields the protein CASSEDGNTEAFF.

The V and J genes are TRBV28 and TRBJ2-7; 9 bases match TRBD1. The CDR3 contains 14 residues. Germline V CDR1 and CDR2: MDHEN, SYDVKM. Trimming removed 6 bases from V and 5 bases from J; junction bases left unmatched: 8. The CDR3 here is CASRRRDRVDEQYF. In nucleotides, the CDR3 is TGTGCCAGCAGGCGGAGGGACAGGGTCGACGAGCAGTACTTC.

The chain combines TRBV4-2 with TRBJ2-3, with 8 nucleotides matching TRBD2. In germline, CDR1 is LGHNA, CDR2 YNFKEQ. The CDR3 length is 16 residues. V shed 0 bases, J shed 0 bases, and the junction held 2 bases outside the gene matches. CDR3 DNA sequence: TGTGCCAGCAGCCAAGATAGCGGGACTAGCACAGATACGCAGTATTTT. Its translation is CASSQDSGTSTDTQYF.

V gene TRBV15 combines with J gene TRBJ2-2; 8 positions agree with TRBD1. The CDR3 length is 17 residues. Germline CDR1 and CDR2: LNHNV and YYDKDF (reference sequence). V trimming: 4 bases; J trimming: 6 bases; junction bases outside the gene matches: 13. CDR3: CATSNGVSRGLAGELFF. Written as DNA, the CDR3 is TGTGCCACCAGCAACGGCGTGTCCAGGGGGCTGGCCGGGGAGCTGTTTTTT.

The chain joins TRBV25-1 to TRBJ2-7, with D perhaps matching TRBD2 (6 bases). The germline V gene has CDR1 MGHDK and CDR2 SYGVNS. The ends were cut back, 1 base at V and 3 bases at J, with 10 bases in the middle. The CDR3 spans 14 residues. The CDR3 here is CASSEFNSGYEQYF. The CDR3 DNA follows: TGTGCCAGCAGTGAATTTAATAGCGGCTACGAGCAGTACTTC.

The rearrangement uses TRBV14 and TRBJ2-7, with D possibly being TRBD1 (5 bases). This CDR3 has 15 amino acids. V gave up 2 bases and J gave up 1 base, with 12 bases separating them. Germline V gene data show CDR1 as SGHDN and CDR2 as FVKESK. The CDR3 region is CASSQYQGVSYEQYF. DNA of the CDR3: TGTGCCAGCAGCCAATATCAGGGTGTTTCCTACGAGCAGTACTTC.

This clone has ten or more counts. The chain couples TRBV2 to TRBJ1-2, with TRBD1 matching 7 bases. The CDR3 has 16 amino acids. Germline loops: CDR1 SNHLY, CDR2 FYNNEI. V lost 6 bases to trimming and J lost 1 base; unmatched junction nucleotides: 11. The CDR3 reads CASRSGTDSLNYGYTF. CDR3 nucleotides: TGTGCCAGCAGATCCGGGACAGATTCCCTTAACTATGGCTACACCTTC.

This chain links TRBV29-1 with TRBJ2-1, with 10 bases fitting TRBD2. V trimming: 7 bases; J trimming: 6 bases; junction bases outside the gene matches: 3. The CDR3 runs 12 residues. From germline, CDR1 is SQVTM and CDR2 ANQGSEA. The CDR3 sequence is CSALAGSNEQFF. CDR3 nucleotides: TGCAGCGCACTAGCGGGATCCAATGAGCAGTTCTTC.

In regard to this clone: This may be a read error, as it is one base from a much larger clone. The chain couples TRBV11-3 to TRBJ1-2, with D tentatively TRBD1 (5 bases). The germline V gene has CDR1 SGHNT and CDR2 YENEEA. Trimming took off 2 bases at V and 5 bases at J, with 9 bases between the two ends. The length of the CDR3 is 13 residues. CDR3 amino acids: CASSLRGGYGYTF. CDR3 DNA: TGTGCCAGCAGCTTAAGGGGCGGGTATGGCTACACCTTC.

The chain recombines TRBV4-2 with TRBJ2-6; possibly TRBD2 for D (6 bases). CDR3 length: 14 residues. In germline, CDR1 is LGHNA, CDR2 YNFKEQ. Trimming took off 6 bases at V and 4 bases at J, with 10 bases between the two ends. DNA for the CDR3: TGTGCCAGCAGGGAGGGCCCCGGGGCCAACGTCCTGACTTTC. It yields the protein CASREGPGANVLTF.

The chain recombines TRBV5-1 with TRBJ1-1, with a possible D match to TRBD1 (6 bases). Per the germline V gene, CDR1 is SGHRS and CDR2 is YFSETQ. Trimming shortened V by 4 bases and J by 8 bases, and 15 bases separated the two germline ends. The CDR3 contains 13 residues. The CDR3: CASSPSGVGEAFF. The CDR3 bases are TGCGCCAGCAGCCCCTCAGGGGTAGGCGAAGCTTTCTTT.